This passage covers 21 T cell receptor beta chains from one sample sequenced in a study of blood T cell repertoires in COVID-19. Some clones are missing from TCRdb's copy, which holds only in-frame ones; the method was immunoSEQ multiplex PCR. The repertoire consists of 120,000 or so clones, with 76% occurring once and the leading ten covering about 4.1%. Sample: peripheral blood. The receptor set was obtained from a woman over 75 with acute or convalescent COVID-19.

V is TRBV28 and J is TRBJ2-7; 11 nucleotides match TRBD2. Germline lookup yields CDR1 MDHEN and CDR2 SYDVKM. V was pared by 8 bases and J by 3 bases, with 9 bases of the junction left unmatched. This CDR3 contains 15 residues. CDR3 coding DNA: TGTGCCAGCGGGTCCTCCGGGACTAGCGGCTACGAGCAGTACTTC. It encodes CASGSSGTSGYEQYF.

This clone was seen just once. The chain recombines TRBV6-4 with TRBJ1-3; 7 bases line up with TRBD1. Trimming at V came to 5 bases and at J to 4 bases, leaving 14 bases not matched to a gene. The CDR3 has 17 amino acids. In germline, CDR1 is MRHNA, CDR2 SNTAGT. The CDR3 region has the DNA TGTGCCAGCAGTTGGGACAGAACAGGGTTACAAGGAAACACCATATATTTT. Translated: CASSWDRTGLQGNTIYF.

Written as DNA, the CDR3 is TGTGCCAGTAGCTCCGGCCCGGGACTAGCTTACAATGAGCAGTTCTTC. The encoded protein is CASSSGPGLAYNEQFF. The chain uses TRBV19 and TRBJ2-1; 9 nucleotides match TRBD2. The CDR3 spans 16 residues. Germline lookup yields CDR1 LNHDA and CDR2 SQIVND (reference sequence). With V trimmed by 6 bases and J by 4 bases, 10 bases remained unmatched.

The CDR3, as DNA: TGTGCCAGCAGTTACAATGACTGGGTCCAGCCCCAGCATTTT. This codes for CASSYNDWVQPQHF. V usage is TRBV6-2 or TRBV6-3 and J usage is TRBJ1-5; D gene uncertain. This CDR3 has 14 amino acids. Trimming removed 2 bases at V and 7 bases at J, with 12 bases between. Germline-derived CDR1 and CDR2 are MNHEY and SVGEGT.

Of note for this clone: The sample has other DNA sequences that encode this CDR3 too. This sequence joins TRBV28 and TRBJ1-1; D is undetermined. V was shortened by 6 bases and J by 0 bases, with 11 bases between the two germline ends. CDR1 is MDHEN and CDR2 is SYDVKM in the germline V gene. This CDR3 is built from 14 residues. This CDR3 is CASSLGGLNTEAFF. CDR3 nucleotides: TGTGCCAGCAGCCTCGGAGGACTGAACACTGAAGCTTTCTTT.

This clone was seen a handful of times. The rearrangement uses TRBV5-1 and TRBJ1-1; D might be TRBD1 (5 bases). V lost 4 bases and J lost 1, with 11 bases in between. The CDR3 spans 14 residues. The germline V gene encodes CDR1 SGHRS and CDR2 YFSETQ. Here the CDR3 reads CASSHGTSNTEAFF. The DNA for the CDR3 is TGCGCCAGCAGCCATGGGACTTCGAACACTGAAGCTTTCTTT.

The rearrangement uses TRBV7-2 and TRBJ1-4; D possibly corresponds to TRBD1 (5 bases). This CDR3 comprises 16 residues. Germline lookup yields CDR1 SGHTA and CDR2 FQGNSA. Trimming shortened V by 1 base and J by 2 bases, and 11 bases separated the two germline ends. DNA for the CDR3: TGTGCCAGCAGCTTAGATGGGGCAGGGACTAATGAAAAACTGTTTTTT. Translated, it gives CASSLDGAGTNEKLFF. The full variable domain, with the rest looked up from reference TRBV7-2 and TRBJ1-4, is GAGVSQSPSNKVTEKGKDVELRCDPISGHTALYWYRQSLGQGLEFLIYFQGNSAPDKSGLPSDRFSAERTGGSVSTLTIQRTQQEDSAVYLCASSLDGAGTNEKLFFGSGTQLSVL.

This clone appeared a few times. The chain joins TRBV28 to TRBJ2-7; 7 bases match TRBD2. Germline CDR1 and CDR2: MDHEN and SYDVKM. The CDR3 spans 12 residues. Trimming cost V 9 bases and J 2 bases; bases outside gene matches: 4. The CDR3 nucleotides read TGTGCCAGTCGGGGAGGGGCCTACGAGCAGTACTTC. Residues: CASRGGAYEQYF. The whole variable domain, filled in from reference TRBV28 and TRBJ2-7, reads DVKVTQSSRYLVKRTGEKVFLECVQDMDHENMFWYRQDPGLGLRLIYFSYDVKMKEKGDIPEGYSVSREKKERFSLILESASTNQTSMYLCASRGGAYEQYFGPGTRLTVT.

This rearrangement joins TRBV18 to TRBJ1-2, with TRBD1 as a possible D gene (5 bases). The CDR3 extends over 15 amino acids. Germline V gene sequence: CDR1 KGHSH, CDR2 LQKENI. Trimming took 3 bases from V and 8 from J, leaving 19 bases between them. The CDR3 loop is CASSPDSSGTGGYTF. CDR3 nucleotides: TGTGCCAGCTCACCGGACTCGAGTGGGACTGGAGGCTACACCTTC.

V and J are TRBV4-3 and TRBJ2-7; D call uncertain. V shed 1 base and J shed 2 bases, with 9 bases lying between them. This CDR3 is built from 14 residues. Looked up from germline, CDR1 is LGHNA and CDR2 is YSLEER. CDR3 loop: CASSQGERTYEQYF. CDR3 nucleotides: TGCGCCAGCAGCCAAGGAGAGCGAACCTACGAGCAGTACTTC.

The J gene is TRBJ1-1, the V gene TRBV5-1; D remains ambiguous. This CDR3 spans 13 amino acids. The ends were cut back, 7 bases at V and 7 bases at J, with 17 bases in the middle. Germline assignment: CDR1 SGHRS and CDR2 YFSETQ. The CDR3 loop reads CASVEFTSGEAFF. The CDR3 coding sequence is TGCGCCAGCGTCGAATTTACTAGTGGTGAAGCTTTCTTT.

In this sample, this clone turned up a few times. The sample holds other DNA sequences that translate to the same CDR3. CDR3 in amino acids: CASSERGNTIYF. The CDR3 region has the DNA TGTGCCAGCAGTGAACGTGGAAACACCATATATTTT. J is TRBJ1-3 and V is TRBV2; D is uncertain. From germline, CDR1 is SNHLY and CDR2 FYNNEI. The CDR3 totals 12 residues. Trimming pared 2 bases from V and 3 bases from J, leaving 2 bases between. Full variable domain (outside the CDR3, taken from reference TRBV2 and TRBJ1-3): EPEVTQTPSHQVTQMGQEVILRCVPISNHLYFYWYRQILGQKVEFLVSFYNNEISEKSEIFDDQFSVERPDGSNFTLKIRSTKLEDSAMYFCASSERGNTIYFGEGSWLTVV.

CDR3 protein: CASREETLAAQETQYF. For the CDR3, the DNA is TGTGCCAGTAGGGAAGAGACTCTAGCGGCTCAAGAGACCCAGTACTTC. This chain uses TRBV19 with TRBJ2-5; 7 bases align to TRBD2. The CDR3 loop spans 16 amino acids. Trimming removed 6 bases from V and 2 bases from J; junction bases left unmatched: 12. Per the germline V gene, CDR1 is LNHDA and CDR2 is SQIVND (reference sequence).

This clone was seen a handful of times. The chain has TRBV9 and TRBJ1-4, with unresolved D. V dropped 2 bases and J dropped 7 bases, with 15 bases sitting between them. Germline CDR1 is SGDLS and CDR2 is YYNGEE. The CDR3 is made up of 15 amino acids. The DNA of the CDR3 is TGTGCCAGCAGCGTTACTGTAGGGCGGGGTGAAAAACTGTTTTTT. Its protein is CASSVTVGRGEKLFF.

V is TRBV7-2 and J is TRBJ2-7, with 12 bases matching TRBD2. This CDR3 comprises 15 residues. CDR1 is SGHTA, CDR2 FQGNSA, per germline. Germline trimming cut 5 bases from V and 5 bases from J; bases unmatched to any gene: 7. Here the CDR3 DNA reads TGTGCCAGCAGCATGACTAGCGGGAGCCCCCACGAGCAGTACTTC. Protein product: CASSMTSGSPHEQYF. Filled out from reference TRBV7-2 and TRBJ2-7, the complete variable domain reads GAGVSQSPSNKVTEKGKDVELRCDPISGHTALYWYRQSLGQGLEFLIYFQGNSAPDKSGLPSDRFSAERTGGSVSTLTIQRTQQEDSAVYLCASSMTSGSPHEQYFGPGTRLTVT.

V usage is TRBV6-5 and J usage is TRBJ1-2, with 11 bases matching TRBD1. CDR3 length: 14 amino acids. Germline CDR1 and CDR2: MNHEY and SVGAGI. V dropped 5 bases and J dropped 5; count of bases not matched to a gene: 4. The CDR3, as DNA: TGTGCCAGCAGTAGGGACAGGGGGATGTATGGCTACACCTTC. Its translation: CASSRDRGMYGYTF.

The rearrangement links TRBV10-3 to TRBJ1-5, with 10 positions matching TRBD1. Germline lookup yields CDR1 ENHRY and CDR2 SYGVKD. Unmatched junction bases numbered 14, after V lost 4 bases and J lost 2 bases. The CDR3 has 19 residues. DNA for the CDR3: TGTGCCATCAGTGCTACGGGACAGGGGAATGGGTTCGGCAATCAGCCCCAGCATTTT. It encodes CAISATGQGNGFGNQPQHF.

Only one count was recorded for this clone. The chain employs TRBV7-6 and TRBJ2-3; TRBD2 matches 8 bases. V shed 1 base, J shed 2 bases, and the junction held 8 bases outside the gene matches. The germline V gene encodes CDR1 SGHVS and CDR2 FNYEAQ. The CDR3 consists of 17 residues. CDR3 residues: CASSLGSASGHTDTQYF. CDR3 nucleotides: TGTGCCAGCAGCTTAGGGTCTGCTAGCGGGCACACAGATACGCAGTATTTT.

This clone was seen at least ten times. The chain carries TRBV3-1 (or the pseudogene TRBV3-2) and TRBJ2-1; perhaps TRBD1 as D (5 bases). The germline CDR1 and CDR2 sequences are LGHDT and YNNKEL (reference sequence). Deletions cut 11 bases from V and 9 bases from J, with 20 bases between. The CDR3 consists of 13 residues. The CDR3 nucleotides read TGTGCCTGCCGGTGGGGCAGTCAGGTTGAGCAGTTCTTC. This sequence encodes CACRWGSQVEQFF.

The chain is built from TRBV6-1 and TRBJ1-2; D unclear. The germline CDR1 and CDR2 sequences are MNHNS and SASEGT. CDR3 size: 12 residues. Trimming shortened V by 1 base and J by 5 bases, and 5 bases separated the two germline ends. CDR3 protein: CASSEGGYGYTF. The DNA of the CDR3 is TGTGCCAGCAGTGAAGGCGGTTATGGCTACACCTTC.

The genes are TRBV6-6 and TRBJ2-7; 9 bases are a match to TRBD2. J gave up 1 base and V 5 bases, and 3 bases lay outside the gene matches. The CDR3 has 14 amino acids. Germline values: CDR1 MNHNY, CDR2 SVGAGI (reference sequence). CDR3 nucleotide sequence: TGTGCCAGCAGTCTTAGCGGGGGTTCCTACGAGCAGTACTTC. It translates to CASSLSGGSYEQYF.